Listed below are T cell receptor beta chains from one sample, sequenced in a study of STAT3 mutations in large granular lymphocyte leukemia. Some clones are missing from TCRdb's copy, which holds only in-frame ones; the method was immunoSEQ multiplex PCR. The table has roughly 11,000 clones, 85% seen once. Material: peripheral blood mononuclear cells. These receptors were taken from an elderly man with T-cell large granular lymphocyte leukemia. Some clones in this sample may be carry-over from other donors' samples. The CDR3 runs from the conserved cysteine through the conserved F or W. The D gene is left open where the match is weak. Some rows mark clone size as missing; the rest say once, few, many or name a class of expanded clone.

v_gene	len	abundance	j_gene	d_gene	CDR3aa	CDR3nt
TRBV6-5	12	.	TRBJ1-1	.	CASSSPGRRPFF	TGTGCCAGCAGCTCGCCGGGACGCCGCCCTTTCTTT
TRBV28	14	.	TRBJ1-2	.	CASSFGGTSGGYTF	TGTGCCAGCAGTTTCGGGGGCACGAGTGGAGGCTACACCTTC
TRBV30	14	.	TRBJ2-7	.	CASYRDTSSYEQYF	TGTGCGTCATACCGGGACACCAGCTCCTACGAGCAGTACTTC
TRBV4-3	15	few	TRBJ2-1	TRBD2	CASSQALAGGNEQFF	TGCGCCAGCAGCCAAGCTCTAGCGGGGGGCAATGAGCAGTTCTTC
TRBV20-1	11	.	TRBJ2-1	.	CSAPRGNEQFF	TGCAGTGCTCCCAGGGGTAATGAGCAGTTCTTC
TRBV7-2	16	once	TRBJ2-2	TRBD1	CASRPPGQGNTGELFF	TGTGCCAGCAGACCACCGGGACAGGGGAACACCGGGGAGCTGTTTTTT
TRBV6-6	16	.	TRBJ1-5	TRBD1	CASSRPGQGHNQPQHF	TGTGCCAGCAGTCGCCCGGGACAGGGGCACAATCAGCCCCAGCATTTT
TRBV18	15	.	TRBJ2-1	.	CASSPVQSSYNEQFF	TGTGCCAGCTCACCGGTCCAAAGCTCCTACAATGAGCAGTTCTTC
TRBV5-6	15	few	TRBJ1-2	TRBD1	CASSHTGGAVDGYTF	TGTGCCAGCAGCCACACAGGGGGCGCCGTCGATGGCTACACCTTC
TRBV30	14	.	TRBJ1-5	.	CASENPGGNQPQHF	TGTGCCTCCGAAAACCCAGGGGGCAATCAGCCCCAGCATTTT
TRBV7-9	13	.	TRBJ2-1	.	CASSIPGTPEQFF	TGTGCCAGCAGCATCCCCGGGACACCTGAGCAGTTCTTC
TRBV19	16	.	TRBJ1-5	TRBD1	CATNSRDRVSNQPQHF	TGTGCCACTAACTCCCGGGACAGGGTTAGCAATCAGCCCCAGCATTTT
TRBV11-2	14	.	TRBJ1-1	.	CASSLDRREDEAFF	TGTGCCAGCAGCTTAGATCGCAGGGAGGACGAAGCTTTCTTT
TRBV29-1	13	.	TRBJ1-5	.	CSVDPGGNQPQHF	TGCAGCGTTGATCCCGGTGGCAATCAGCCCCAGCATTTT
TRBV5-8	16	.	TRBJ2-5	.	CASSLSWVGTQETQYF	TGTGCCAGCAGCTTGTCTTGGGTTGGGACCCAAGAGACCCAGTACTTC
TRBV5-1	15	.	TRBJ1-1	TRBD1	CASSSTGTGATEAFF	TGCGCCAGCAGCTCGACTGGGACAGGGGCTACTGAAGCTTTCTTT